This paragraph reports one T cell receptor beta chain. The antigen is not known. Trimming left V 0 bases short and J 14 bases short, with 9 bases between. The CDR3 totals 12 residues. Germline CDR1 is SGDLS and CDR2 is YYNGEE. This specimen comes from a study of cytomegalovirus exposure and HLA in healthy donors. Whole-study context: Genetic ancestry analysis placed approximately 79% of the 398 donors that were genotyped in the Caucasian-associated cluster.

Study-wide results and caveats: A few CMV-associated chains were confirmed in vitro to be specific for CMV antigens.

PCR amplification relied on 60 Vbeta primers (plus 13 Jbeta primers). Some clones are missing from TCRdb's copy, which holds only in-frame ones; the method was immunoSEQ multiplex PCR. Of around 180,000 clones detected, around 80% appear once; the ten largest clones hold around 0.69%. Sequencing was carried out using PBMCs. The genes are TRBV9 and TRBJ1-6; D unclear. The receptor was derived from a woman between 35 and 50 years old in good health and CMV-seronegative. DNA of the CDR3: TGTGCCAGCAGCGTAGGTAGCTCGGCCCTCCACTTT. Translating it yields CASSVGSSALHF.